The clone carrying this T cell receptor (beta chain) was recorded only once. This record belongs to a study of blood T cell repertoires in COVID-19. The table came from immunoSEQ multiplex PCR; TCRdb's copy has only in-frame clones and leaves some out. This sample yields about 140,000 clones, of which around 87% are seen a single time; roughly 5% belongs to the top ten. CDR1 and CDR2 (germline): SGHTA, FQGTGA. The CDR3 spans 16 residues. With 5 bases clipped from V and 9 bases from J, the junction kept 10 bases outside the gene matches. Input material: peripheral blood. The sequence came from a human donor in a cohort sampled during active COVID-19. The chain couples TRBV7-3 to TRBJ2-3, with 14 bases identical to TRBD2. The CDR3 spells CASSPGGTSGSLTQYF. The CDR3 coding sequence is TGTGCCAGCAGCCCTGGGGGGACTAGCGGGAGTTTAACGCAGTATTTT. The variable domain in full, with the rest retrieved from reference TRBV7-3 and TRBJ2-3, is GAGVSQTPSNKVTEKGKYVELRCDPISGHTALYWYRQSLGQGPEFLIYFQGTGAADDSGLPNDRFFAVRPEGSVSTLKIQRTERGDSAVYLCASSPGGTSGSLTQYFGPGTRLTVL.